This T cell receptor beta chain was recorded in a study of high-grade serous ovarian cancer treatment subgroups. The CDR3 runs to 15 residues. Trimming stripped 5 bases from V and 6 bases from J, with 16 bases between. Germline CDR1 MDHEN, CDR2 SYDVKM. Libraries were prepared by immunoSEQ multiplex PCR; TCRdb keeps only in-frame clonotypes and omits some of them. The sample shows roughly 7,700 clones, 72% of them seen only once. Tumor samples were obtained before definitive surgery or chemotherapy. The chain has TRBV28 and TRBJ2-2, with D hard to call. The specimen sequenced was tumor tissue. The clonotype comes from a human donor with high-grade serous ovarian cancer. CDR3 sequence (DNA): TGTGCCAGCAGTCTCTGGGTCTTCCCTCCCGGGGAGCTGTTTTTT. This gives the protein CASSLWVFPPGELFF.